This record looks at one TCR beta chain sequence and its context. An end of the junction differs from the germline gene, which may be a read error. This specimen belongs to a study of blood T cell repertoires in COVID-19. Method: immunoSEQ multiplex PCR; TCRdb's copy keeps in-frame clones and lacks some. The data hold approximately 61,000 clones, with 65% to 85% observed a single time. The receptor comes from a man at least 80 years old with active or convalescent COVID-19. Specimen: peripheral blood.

The DNA of the CDR3 is TGTGCCAGTAGTATCCCGGGACTTCCCTATGAGCAGTACTTC. It yields the protein CASSIPGLPYEQYF. The chain uses TRBV19 and TRBJ2-7; a possible D gene is TRBD2 (6 bases). Looked up from germline, CDR1 is LNHDA and CDR2 is SQIVND (reference sequence). The CDR3 loop spans 14 amino acids.